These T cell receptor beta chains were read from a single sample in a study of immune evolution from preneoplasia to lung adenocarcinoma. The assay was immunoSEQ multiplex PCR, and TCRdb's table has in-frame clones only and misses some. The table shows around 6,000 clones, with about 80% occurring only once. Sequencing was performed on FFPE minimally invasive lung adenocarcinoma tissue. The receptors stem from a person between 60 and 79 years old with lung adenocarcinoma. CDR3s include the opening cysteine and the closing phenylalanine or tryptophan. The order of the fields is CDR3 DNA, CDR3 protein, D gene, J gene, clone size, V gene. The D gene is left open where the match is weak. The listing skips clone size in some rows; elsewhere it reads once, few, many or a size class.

TGCAGCGTTGTAGCGGGGGCAGATGGCTACACCTTC,CSVVAGADGYTF,.,TRBJ1-2,.,TRBV29-1
TGTGCCAGCAGCCTTGACAGGGGGGCCTACGAGCAGTACTTC,CASSLDRGAYEQYF,TRBD1,TRBJ2-7,.,TRBV5-4
TGTGCCAGCAGCCAACTTCATTTGGGACAGGGGTCCAATCAGCCCCAGCATTTT,CASSQLHLGQGSNQPQHF,TRBD1,TRBJ1-5,few,TRBV4-2
TGTGCCAGCAGCTTAAGGACAGGAGAGACCCAGTACTTC,CASSLRTGETQYF,TRBD1,TRBJ2-5,once,TRBV5-6
TGTGCCAGCAGCGTCCGACAGGGGGGCACAGATACGCAGTATTTT,CASSVRQGGTDTQYF,TRBD1,TRBJ2-3,.,TRBV9
TGTGCCAGCACCCCCTACGAATTTGGCGGGGAGCTGTTTTTT,CASTPYEFGGELFF,.,TRBJ2-2,.,TRBV7-9
TGTGCCAGCAGCAGAGGGGGGACTAGCGCCGAGCAGTACTTC,CASSRGGTSAEQYF,TRBD2,TRBJ2-7,once,TRBV11-2
TGTGCAAGTCGCTTAGCGCAGTGGGGGGGCCCGTGTTACGAGCAGTACTTC,CASRLAQWGGPCYEQYF,.,TRBJ2-7,.,TRBV12-2
TGTGCCAGCAGTCCCTCACTAACAGGGAATTCACCCCTCCACTTT,CASSPSLTGNSPLHF,.,TRBJ1-6,.,TRBV27
TGTGCCACATCCTCTGGTTCGGGCTGGGAGCAGTTCTTC,CATSSGSGWEQFF,.,TRBJ2-1,.,TRBV2
TGTGCCAGCAGCTGGACTAGCGGTACTAGCACAGATACGCAGTATTTT,CASSWTSGTSTDTQYF,TRBD2,TRBJ2-3,.,TRBV5-4
TGTGCCAGCTCCCGGACAGGGGGGCCCCAATCCTACGAGCAGTACTTC,CASSRTGGPQSYEQYF,TRBD1,TRBJ2-7,.,TRBV18
TGTGCCAGCAGCCCAGCGGACAGGGGGCGTTCAAGTCAGCCCCAGCATTTT,CASSPADRGRSSQPQHF,TRBD1,TRBJ1-5,.,TRBV7-2
TGTGCCAGCAGAGAAGGGGGGACAGTAGGGGAAAAACTGTTTTTT,CASREGGTVGEKLFF,TRBD1,TRBJ1-4,.,TRBV28
TGTGCCAGCAGGCGTCCGGGACAGGGGGACTATGGCTACACCTTC,CASRRPGQGDYGYTF,TRBD1,TRBJ1-2,.,TRBV28
TGTGCCAGCAGTACCCGGGCGGGAACTAATGAAAAACTGTTTTTT,CASSTRAGTNEKLFF,.,TRBJ1-4,.,TRBV2
TGTGCCAGCAGCTTGGGAGTCCGCTTGGGTAATGAAAAACTGTTTTTT,CASSLGVRLGNEKLFF,.,TRBJ1-4,.,TRBV11-2
TGTGCCAGCAGCGTCACTAGCGGGGGGGTTTACGAGCAGTACTTC,CASSVTSGGVYEQYF,TRBD2,TRBJ2-7,.,TRBV4-1
TGTGCCAGCAGCCCAGGTGGAGTGGAGACCCAGTACTTC,CASSPGGVETQYF,.,TRBJ2-5,.,TRBV7-6
TGTGCCAGCAGCTTAGCTGAAGATCAGCCCCAGCATTTT,CASSLAEDQPQHF,.,TRBJ1-5,.,TRBV11-2
TGTGCCAGCAGCCTGAGGGACAGGGGGCTTTCCCGAAACACCATATATTTT,CASSLRDRGLSRNTIYF,TRBD1,TRBJ1-3,.,TRBV7-8
TGTGCCAGCACCGTGGGGGGGTCCTACGAGCAGTACTTC,CASTVGGSYEQYF,TRBD2,TRBJ2-7,few,TRBV2
TGTGCCAGTACCGAAGGGGGGGGTCAAGAGACCCAGTACTTC,CASTEGGGQETQYF,.,TRBJ2-5,.,TRBV2
TGTGCCAGCGGGCGGGGGGAGACAGGAGATGGAAAACTGTTTTTT,CASGRGETGDGKLFF,.,TRBJ1-4,.,TRBV6-6
TGTGCCAGCAGCTTAGATACAGGGGGCAATGAGCAGTTCTTC,CASSLDTGGNEQFF,TRBD1,TRBJ2-1,.,TRBV7-9
TGTGCCAGCACCGGGGGGGGGCTAGACAATGAGCAGTTCTTC,CASTGGGLDNEQFF,TRBD2,TRBJ2-1,.,TRBV11-3
TGTGCCAGCAGTTACCGGGGGTCCCAAGGGGAGCAGTACTTC,CASSYRGSQGEQYF,.,TRBJ2-7,.,TRBV6-5
TGTGCCAGCAGTTACGAGTGGGGCGGGAATTCACCCCTCCACTTT,CASSYEWGGNSPLHF,.,TRBJ1-6,.,TRBV6-5
TGTGCCAGCAGCTTAGCAGGGATGCGGGTGAGGCGGAACAATCAGCCCCAGCATTTT,CASSLAGMRVRRNNQPQHF,.,TRBJ1-5,.,TRBV7-8
TGTGCCATCAGTGACCCGGGACAGAACACCGGGGAGCTGTTTTTT,CAISDPGQNTGELFF,.,TRBJ2-2,.,TRBV10-3
TGTGCCAGCAGCCAAGTTGAAAACGAACCACACACCGGGGAGCTGTTTTTT,CASSQVENEPHTGELFF,.,TRBJ2-2,few,TRBV4-2
TGTGCCAGCAGTTTTCTTCCTTTAGTGGGGTACAATGAGCAGTTCTTC,CASSFLPLVGYNEQFF,.,TRBJ2-1,.,TRBV27
TGTGCCAGCAGCGCCACCCCAGAGTACCAAGAGACCCAGTACTTC,CASSATPEYQETQYF,.,TRBJ2-5,.,TRBV11-2
TGTGCCAGCAGCTTGGGACTATGGGATACGCAGTATTTT,CASSLGLWDTQYF,TRBD2,TRBJ2-3,.,TRBV7-3
TGTGCCAGCAGTGAATCAGTCACCTATGGCTACACCTTC,CASSESVTYGYTF,.,TRBJ1-2,few,TRBV2
TGTGCCAGTACGACTAGGTCTGCGGCTAGCACAGATACGCAGTATTTT,CASTTRSAASTDTQYF,.,TRBJ2-3,.,TRBV19
TGTGCCAGCAGCCAGGATATCGGACAGGGAGCCTATGGCTACACCTTC,CASSQDIGQGAYGYTF,TRBD1,TRBJ1-2,.,TRBV4-2
TGTGCCAGCTCGGACAGGGGAGGGTACAATGAGCAGTTCTTC,CASSDRGGYNEQFF,TRBD1,TRBJ2-1,.,TRBV18
TGTGCCAGCAGTTCCCTCCCCTCAGGGGAGCAGTTCTTC,CASSSLPSGEQFF,.,TRBJ2-1,.,TRBV28
TGTGCCAGCAGTTACGAGGACAACTACGAGCAGTACTTC,CASSYEDNYEQYF,.,TRBJ2-7,.,TRBV6-5
TGTGCCAGCAGCGTTAGCGGGGGGAAGAATGAGCAGTTCTTC,CASSVSGGKNEQFF,TRBD2,TRBJ2-1,.,TRBV9
TGTGCCAGTAGTATAAGGGCTAGCGGGGGATCCACCGGGGAGCTGTTTTTT,CASSIRASGGSTGELFF,TRBD2,TRBJ2-2,.,TRBV19
TGTGCCAGCAGCTTAGGGTCCACGGGGTTTGATAATGAGCAGTTCTTC,CASSLGSTGFDNEQFF,.,TRBJ2-1,.,TRBV5-8
TGTGCCAGCAGCCCACTGAGTCGTGAGGGGGAGCTGTTTTTT,CASSPLSREGELFF,.,TRBJ2-2,once,TRBV9
TGTGCCAGCTCACCAGACAGGGATCAGCCCCAGCATTTT,CASSPDRDQPQHF,TRBD1,TRBJ1-5,.,TRBV18
TGTGCCAGCAGTTTCGACAGTGTCACTGAAGCTTTCTTT,CASSFDSVTEAFF,.,TRBJ1-1,few,TRBV27
TGTGCCAGCAGCCTCCGGTTAGCGGGAGGGATCCACTCGAGTGAGCAGTACTTC,CASSLRLAGGIHSSEQYF,TRBD2,TRBJ2-7,.,TRBV5-4
TGTGCCTGGGGCCCGGGACTTACTTCTGGAAACACCATATATTTT,CAWGPGLTSGNTIYF,.,TRBJ1-3,few,TRBV30
TGTGCCACCTTAACCCTCTCGGGGTTCTCTGGCTACACCTTC,CATLTLSGFSGYTF,.,TRBJ1-2,once,TRBV7-2
TGCGCCAGCACTAGGGAGCGGGTACAAGAGACCCAGTACTTC,CASTRERVQETQYF,.,TRBJ2-5,.,TRBV5-1
TGTGCCAGCTCATCGACTAGCGACCAAGAGACCCAGTACTTC,CASSSTSDQETQYF,TRBD2,TRBJ2-5,.,TRBV18
TGTGCCAGCAGTTTACCACAGGGGGCTACTGAAGCTTTCTTT,CASSLPQGATEAFF,TRBD1,TRBJ1-1,.,TRBV28
TGTGCCAGCAGTCTCCGGGACAGCACAGATACGCAGTATTTT,CASSLRDSTDTQYF,.,TRBJ2-3,few,TRBV6-5
TGTGCCAGCAGCTTAGGCCTCGATCTTGAAGCTTTCTTT,CASSLGLDLEAFF,.,TRBJ1-1,few,TRBV13
TGTGCCAGCAGCTTAAGTATCAATTCACCCCTCCACTTT,CASSLSINSPLHF,.,TRBJ1-6,.,TRBV7-3
TGTGCCAGCAGTGACTCGACTAGCGGGGGTGCAGATACGCAGTATTTT,CASSDSTSGGADTQYF,TRBD2,TRBJ2-3,.,TRBV6-4
TGTGCCAGCAGCTTAGTCGACGGAAACACCATATATTTT,CASSLVDGNTIYF,.,TRBJ1-3,.,TRBV11-2
TGTGCCAGCAGCTTAGGGGACAGACCTAACTATGGCTACACCTTC,CASSLGDRPNYGYTF,TRBD1,TRBJ1-2,.,TRBV7-9
TGTGCCAGCAGCTTACGACGGGGCACTGAAGCTTTCTTT,CASSLRRGTEAFF,.,TRBJ1-1,.,TRBV11-1
TGTGCCAGCAGTTCTCCCGGGGGCTACGAGCAGTACTTC,CASSSPGGYEQYF,.,TRBJ2-7,.,TRBV2